This TCR beta chain was sequenced in a study of blood T cell repertoires in COVID-19. Study in general: The United States, Italy and Spain supplied acute and convalescent COVID-19 samples. PBMCs, B-cell-depleted T cells, or T cells were the source of the cDNA or gDNA that made up the material.

On this clone itself: Other DNA variants within this sample encode the same CDR3.

In the original analysis: Amplification with reference gene primers provided the estimates of nucleated cell counts. Sequenced by immunoSEQ multiplex PCR; TCRdb stores in-frame clones only, minus some. That table supplies the V and J calls and clone size; D and trimming were determined from the DNA. This sample has roughly 250,000 clones, with roughly four fifths found just once. V lost 10 bases, J lost 4 bases, and 4 bases stayed unmatched. The CDR3 is made up of 12 amino acids. The V gene's germline CDR1 is LNHDA and CDR2 SQIVND (reference sequence). The TCR originated in a woman aged 70-85 years with acute or convalescent COVID-19. This rearrangement joins TRBV19 to TRBJ1-5; TRBD1 agrees at 7 bases. Sequenced material: peripheral blood. The CDR3 spells CATRQGNQPQHF. The CDR3 DNA sequence: TGTGCCACCAGACAGGGAAATCAGCCCCAGCATTTT.